Below, 9 T cell receptor beta chains from the same sample are listed, as sequenced in a study of neurological immune-mediated disorders. TCRdb analysed the 5' RACE reads with MiXCR anew, one entry per CDR3 protein. There are tens of thousands of distinct CDR3 sequences in the sample; 12% to 15% occur only once, and 25% to 30% lies in the top ten. The sequenced sample was PBMCs. These receptors all come from a woman in her 50s with HTLV-1-associated myelopathy (HAM/TSP).

This clonotype was recorded many times. This chain joins TRBV7-2 and TRBJ2-1; 9 bases fit TRBD2. The V segment lost 5 bases and the J segment 10 bases; nucleotides outside the gene matches: 12. This CDR3 region has 15 residues. CDR1 is SGHTA, CDR2 FQGNSA, per germline. As DNA, the CDR3 is TGTGCCAGCAGCCGACGCAGCGGGGGGACCCAGGAGCAGTTCTTC. Translation gives CASSRRSGGTQEQFF.

In its sample, this clonotype was seen many times. The chain has TRBV2 and TRBJ1-5, with D possibly matching TRBD1 (6 bases). Germline V lookup: CDR1 SNHLY, CDR2 FYNNEI. The CDR3 length is 15 residues. The V end was cut by 7 bases, the J end by 3 bases, with 16 bases between. CDR3 region: CASTRDRRTNQPQHF. Written as DNA, the CDR3 is TGTGCCAGCACCCGAGACAGGAGAACCAATCAGCCCCAGCATTTT.

This clonotype was found many times. The chain employs TRBV12-3 or TRBV12-4 and TRBJ2-7; D is uncertain. V lost 6 bases, J lost 6 bases, and 15 bases lay in between. This CDR3 spans 13 amino acids. The CDR3 reads CASRPSTAFEQYF. CDR3 DNA: TGTGCCAGCAGGCCCAGCACAGCGTTCGAGCAGTACTTC.

This clonotype was seen many times. The gene calls are TRBV20-1 and TRBJ1-1; perhaps TRBD1 as D (5 bases). The germline CDR1 and CDR2 sequences are DFQATT and SNEGSKA (reference sequence). The CDR3 spans 15 residues. CDR3 DNA sequence: TGCACCAAACTAGCCCGAGGACACCCGAACACTGAAGCTTTCTTT. Its protein product is CTKLARGHPNTEAFF.

In this sample, this clonotype turned up many times. The CDR3 region has the DNA TGTGCCAGCAGCTTAGCCGGCGGGGGGGGCAATCAGCCCCAGCATTTT. Protein sequence: CASSLAGGGGNQPQHF. V is TRBV7-8 and J is TRBJ1-5, with D possibly matching TRBD1 (5 bases). The CDR3 covers 16 residues. The germline V gene has CDR1 SGHVS and CDR2 FQNEAQ. The V end lost 0 bases, the J end lost 2 bases, and 11 bases lay between the germline ends.

The rearrangement links TRBV5-1 to TRBJ2-1, with 8 bases matching TRBD2. The CDR3 loop spans 16 amino acids. From germline, CDR1 is SGHRS and CDR2 YFSETQ. Trimming removed 0 bases from V and 6 bases from J; junction bases left unmatched: 8. The CDR3 spells CASSLVGGEGPNEQFF. CDR3 in DNA: TGCGCCAGCAGCTTGGTCGGGGGGGAGGGCCCCAATGAGCAGTTCTTC. Based on the CDR3 plus reference TRBV5-1 and TRBJ2-1, the full variable domain is KAGVTQTPRYLIKTRGQQVTLSCSPISGHRSVSWYQQTPGQGLQFLFEYFSETQRNKGNFPGRFSGRQFSNSRSEMNVSTLELGDSALYLCASSLVGGEGPNEQFFGPGTRLTVL.

At least ten counts were recorded for this clonotype. This chain connects TRBV5-1 to TRBJ2-7; TRBD1 might be the D (6 bases). Trimming shortened V by 1 base and J by 5 bases, and 7 bases separated the two germline ends. The CDR3 is 12 residues long. Germline V CDR1 and CDR2: SGHRS, YFSETQ. In DNA, the CDR3 is TGCGCCAGCAGCTTGAACAGGGACGAGCAGTACTTC. Translating gives CASSLNRDEQYF.

This clonotype appeared many times. The V call is TRBV5-1, the J call TRBJ1-1; D might be TRBD1 (6 bases). The CDR3 has 14 amino acids. Trimming pared 0 bases from V and 6 bases from J, leaving 12 bases between. From germline, CDR1 is SGHRS and CDR2 YFSETQ. CDR3 sequence: CASSLGQGSSEAFF. The CDR3 DNA reads TGCGCCAGCAGCTTGGGGCAGGGGAGCTCTGAAGCTTTCTTT. The variable domain in full, completed from reference TRBV5-1 and TRBJ1-1, reads KAGVTQTPRYLIKTRGQQVTLSCSPISGHRSVSWYQQTPGQGLQFLFEYFSETQRNKGNFPGRFSGRQFSNSRSEMNVSTLELGDSALYLCASSLGQGSSEAFFGQGTRLTVV.

The rearrangement joins TRBV4-1 to TRBJ2-1; D may be TRBD1 (6 bases). Germline CDR1 and CDR2: MGHRA and YSYEKL. The CDR3 consists of 14 residues. V lost 9 bases and J lost 1, with 13 bases in between. The CDR3 region has the DNA TGCGCCAGTTCGGGCAGGGGATCCTACAATGAGCAGTTCTTC. Its protein is CASSGRGSYNEQFF.